This T cell receptor beta chain was obtained from a study of follicular helper T cells after annual influenza vaccination. At the level of the study: Some donors were sampled over the 2013-2014, 2014-2015 and 2015-2016 vaccinations.

Specified time point: 2014-2015 season, pre-vaccination. Adults were given seasonal inactivated influenza vaccine, and blood CD4 subsets were sorted before and after vaccination. TCRB sequencing was done at Survey resolution level. Some clones are missing from TCRdb's copy, which holds only in-frame ones; the method was immunoSEQ multiplex PCR. The sample holds about 11,000 clones, 81% seen once. Trimming pared 2 bases from V and 1 base from J, leaving 11 bases between. This CDR3 contains 15 residues. Germline loops: CDR1 MNHEY, CDR2 SVGAGI. Study-wide findings and caveats: Change in circulating plasmablasts correlated with ICOS+CD38+ cTfh clonality change.

A remark on this clone: Its antigen is still unknown.

This material consisted of CXCR5- memory CD4+ T cells sorted from blood, taken on the day of influenza vaccination. This sequence was found in an adult who received the influenza vaccine. V gene TRBV6-5 combines with J gene TRBJ1-1; maybe TRBD1 (5 bases). The CDR3 spells CASSYTSTGNTEAFF. Written as DNA, the CDR3 is TGTGCCAGCAGTTACACCTCTACAGGGAACACTGAAGCTTTCTTT.